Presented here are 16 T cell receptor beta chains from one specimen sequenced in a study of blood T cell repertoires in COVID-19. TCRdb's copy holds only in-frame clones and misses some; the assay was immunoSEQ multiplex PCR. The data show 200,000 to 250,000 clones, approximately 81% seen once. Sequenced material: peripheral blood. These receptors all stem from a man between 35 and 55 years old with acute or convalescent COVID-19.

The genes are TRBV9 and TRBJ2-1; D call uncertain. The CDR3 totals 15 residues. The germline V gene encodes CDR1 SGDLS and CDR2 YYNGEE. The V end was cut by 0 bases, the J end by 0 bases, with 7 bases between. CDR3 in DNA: TGTGCCAGCAGCGTAGACCCGAGCTCCTACAATGAGCAGTTCTTC. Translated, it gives CASSVDPSSYNEQFF.

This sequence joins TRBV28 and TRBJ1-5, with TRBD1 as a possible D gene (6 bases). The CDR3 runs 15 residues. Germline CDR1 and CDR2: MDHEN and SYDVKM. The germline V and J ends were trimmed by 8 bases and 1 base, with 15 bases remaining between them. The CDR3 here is CASSQGQGSNQPQHF. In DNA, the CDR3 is TGTGCCAGCTCTCAGGGGCAGGGGAGCAATCAGCCCCAGCATTTT.

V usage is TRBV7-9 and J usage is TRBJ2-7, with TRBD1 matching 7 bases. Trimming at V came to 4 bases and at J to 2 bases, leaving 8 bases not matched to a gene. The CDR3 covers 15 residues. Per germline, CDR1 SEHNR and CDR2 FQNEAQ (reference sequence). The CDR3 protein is CASSYGQDRPYEQYF. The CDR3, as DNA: TGTGCCAGCAGCTACGGACAGGATCGGCCCTACGAGCAGTACTTC.

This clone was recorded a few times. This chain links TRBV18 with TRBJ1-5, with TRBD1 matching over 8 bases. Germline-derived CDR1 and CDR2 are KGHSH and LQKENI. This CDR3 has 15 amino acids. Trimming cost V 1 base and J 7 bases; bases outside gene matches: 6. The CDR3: CASSPQTGERQPQHF. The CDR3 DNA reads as TGTGCCAGCTCACCACAGACAGGGGAAAGGCAGCCCCAGCATTTT.

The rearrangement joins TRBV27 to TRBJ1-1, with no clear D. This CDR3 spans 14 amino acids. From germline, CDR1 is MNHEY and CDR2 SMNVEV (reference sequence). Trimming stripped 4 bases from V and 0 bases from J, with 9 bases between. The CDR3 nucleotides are TGTGCCAGCAGTTCCCAACAGCTGAACACTGAAGCTTTCTTT. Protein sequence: CASSSQQLNTEAFF.

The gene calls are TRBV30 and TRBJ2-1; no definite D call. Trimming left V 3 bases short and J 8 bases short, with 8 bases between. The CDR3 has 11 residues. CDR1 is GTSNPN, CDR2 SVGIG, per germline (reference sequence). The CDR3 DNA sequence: TGTGCCTGGAGCCTTTTCGATGAGCAGTTCTTC. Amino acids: CAWSLFDEQFF.

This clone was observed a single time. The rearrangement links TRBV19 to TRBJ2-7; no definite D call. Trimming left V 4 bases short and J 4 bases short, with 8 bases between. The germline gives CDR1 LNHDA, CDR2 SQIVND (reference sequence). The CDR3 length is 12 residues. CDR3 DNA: TGTGCCAGTAGTAACCCCTATTACGAGCAGTACTTC. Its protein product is CASSNPYYEQYF.

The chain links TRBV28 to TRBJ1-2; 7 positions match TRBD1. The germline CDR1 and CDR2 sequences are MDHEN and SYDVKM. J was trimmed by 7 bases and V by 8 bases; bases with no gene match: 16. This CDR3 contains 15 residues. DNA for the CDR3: TGTGCCAGCGGCTCAGGGCGGCAGGGGGTTAGTGGCTACACCTTC. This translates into CASGSGRQGVSGYTF.

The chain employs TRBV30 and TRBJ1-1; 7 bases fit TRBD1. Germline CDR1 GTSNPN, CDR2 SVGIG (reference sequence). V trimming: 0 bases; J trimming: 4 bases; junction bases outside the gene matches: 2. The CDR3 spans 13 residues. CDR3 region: CAWSVHRGTEAFF. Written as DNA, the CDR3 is TGTGCCTGGAGTGTACACAGGGGCACTGAAGCTTTCTTT.

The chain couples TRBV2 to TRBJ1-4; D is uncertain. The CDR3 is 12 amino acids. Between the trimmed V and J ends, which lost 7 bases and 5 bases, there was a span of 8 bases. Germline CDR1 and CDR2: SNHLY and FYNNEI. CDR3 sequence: CASTPRNEKLFF. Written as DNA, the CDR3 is TGTGCCAGCACCCCCAGGAATGAAAAACTGTTTTTT.

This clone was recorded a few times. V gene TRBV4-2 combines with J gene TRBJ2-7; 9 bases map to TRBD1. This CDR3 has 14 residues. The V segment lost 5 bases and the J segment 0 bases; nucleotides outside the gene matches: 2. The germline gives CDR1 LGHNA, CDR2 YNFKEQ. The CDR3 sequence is CASSGQGPSYEQYF. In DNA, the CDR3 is TGTGCCAGCAGCGGACAGGGGCCCTCCTACGAGCAGTACTTC.

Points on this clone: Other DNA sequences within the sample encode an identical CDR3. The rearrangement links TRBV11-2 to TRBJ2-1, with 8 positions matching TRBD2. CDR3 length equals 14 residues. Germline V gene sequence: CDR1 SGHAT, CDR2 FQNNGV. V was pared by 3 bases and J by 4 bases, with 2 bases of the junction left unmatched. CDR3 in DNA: TGTGCCAGCAGCTTGGCGGGGGGATACAATGAGCAGTTCTTC. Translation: CASSLAGGYNEQFF.

In DNA form, the CDR3 reads TGTGCCAGCAGTTTGACAGGTCACACTGACGGGGAGCTGTTTTTT. Protein sequence: CASSLTGHTDGELFF. The chain uses TRBV27 and TRBJ2-2; D is possibly TRBD1 (6 bases). Germline CDR1 is MNHEY and CDR2 is SMNVEV (reference sequence). Trimming pared 3 bases from V and 7 bases from J, leaving 15 bases between. This CDR3 is built from 15 residues.

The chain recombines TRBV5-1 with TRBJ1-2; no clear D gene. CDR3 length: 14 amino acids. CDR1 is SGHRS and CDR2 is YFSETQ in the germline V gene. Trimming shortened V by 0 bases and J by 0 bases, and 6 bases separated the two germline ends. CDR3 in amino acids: CASSLDVANYGYTF. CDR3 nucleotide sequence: TGCGCCAGCAGCTTGGACGTAGCTAACTATGGCTACACCTTC. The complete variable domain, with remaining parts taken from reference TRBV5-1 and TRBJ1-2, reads KAGVTQTPRYLIKTRGQQVTLSCSPISGHRSVSWYQQTPGQGLQFLFEYFSETQRNKGNFPGRFSGRQFSNSRSEMNVSTLELGDSALYLCASSLDVANYGYTFGSGTRLTVV.

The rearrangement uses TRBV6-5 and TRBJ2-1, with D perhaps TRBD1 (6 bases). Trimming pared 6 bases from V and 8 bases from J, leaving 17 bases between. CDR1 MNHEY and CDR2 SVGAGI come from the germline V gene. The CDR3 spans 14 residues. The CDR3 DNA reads TGTGCCAGCAGCACAGGGAGCCTTGAGTATGAGCAGTTCTTC. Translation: CASSTGSLEYEQFF.

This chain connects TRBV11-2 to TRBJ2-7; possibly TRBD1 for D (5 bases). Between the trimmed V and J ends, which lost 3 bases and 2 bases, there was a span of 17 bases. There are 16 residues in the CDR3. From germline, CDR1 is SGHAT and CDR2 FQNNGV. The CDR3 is CASSFGTQGPTYEQYF. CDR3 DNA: TGTGCCAGCAGCTTTGGTACCCAGGGCCCCACCTACGAGCAGTACTTC.